This T cell receptor beta chain was obtained from a study of cytomegalovirus exposure and HLA in healthy donors. On this clone itself: Its antigen is undetermined.

The PCR contained 60 Vbeta and 13 Jbeta primers. This table comes from immunoSEQ multiplex PCR, and its TCRdb copy is limited to in-frame clones, with some not included. The table lists tens of thousands of clones, 60% to 80% of them singletons, with roughly 2.2% in the top ten. Overall study results and limits: Some TCR beta chains (around 160 of them) were listed as cytomegalovirus-associated. It was confirmed in vitro that a few of the CMV-associated chains were specific for CMV antigens. A highly shared variant cluster was judged a likely technical artifact.

Trimming removed 5 bases at V and 5 bases at J, with 12 bases between. The CDR3 sequence is 13 residues long. CDR1 and CDR2 (germline): LNHDA, SQIVND (reference sequence). The sample taken for sequencing was PBMCs. The rearrangement links TRBV19 to TRBJ1-1; TRBD1 might be the D (6 bases). This sequence originates from a man aged 35 to 55 in good health and CMV-seronegative. CDR3 in DNA: TGTGCCAGTAGTGGAACAGGGTTTACTGAAGCTTTCTTT. Its translation is CASSGTGFTEAFF.